These 21 T cell receptor beta chains came from one sample sequenced in a study of T-cell reconstitution after alpha-beta-depleted transplantation in children listed by TCRdb under 2016. Receptor amplification or capture employed PCR. Instrument on record: Illumina HiSeq 2500. TCR library preparation used molecular barcoding, with unique molecular identifiers applied to normalize quantification of the TCRbeta repertoire. TCRdb trimmed public reads at Q25 via fastp, called clones via MiXCR and kept in-frame beta chains. Duplicate CDR3 protein sequences are folded into a single record with the most common DNA and genes. Present in this sample are about 400,000 distinct CDR3 sequences, 15% to 20% of which were seen just once. The top ten hold around 28% of the sample. Taken with the paper, the label for treatment or condition translates to: allogeneic hematopoietic cell transplantation with graft depleted of TCRalphabeta T cells and CD19 B cells.

Sequenced here: PBMCs, mostly from graft donor cells, sampled 360 days after TCRalphabeta/CD19-depleted stem cell transplant. The receptors stem from a boy under two years old who had a stem cell transplant for Wiskott-Aldrich syndrome, so the T cells may come from the graft donor.

V and J are TRBV21-1 and TRBJ2-7; the table's D call TRBD2 went unverified against the DNA. TRBV21-1 counts as a pseudogene. The CDR3 runs to 14 residues. In DNA form, the CDR3 reads TGTGCCAGCAGCTCCCTCCGCGTGGGGCTCGAGCAGTACTTC. It specifies CASSSLRVGLEQYF.

This clonotype was counted a few times. The J gene is TRBJ2-5, the V gene TRBV7-2; 9 bases fit TRBD1. Germline loops: CDR1 SGHTA, CDR2 FQGNSA. The CDR3 has 13 residues. V shed 7 bases and J 5 bases; nucleotides not matched to a gene: 5. CDR3 sequence: CASTRDRDETQYF. Here the CDR3 DNA reads TGTGCCAGCACCCGGGACAGGGACGAGACCCAGTACTTC.

This clonotype was counted between two and nine times. The chain couples TRBV11-2 to TRBJ2-4; D may be TRBD2 (5 bases). The CDR3 runs 14 residues. V was clipped by 5 bases and J by 6 bases, with 14 bases between them. Per the germline V gene, CDR1 is SGHAT and CDR2 is FQNNGV. CDR3 residues: CASSLSRTSNIQYF. Here the CDR3 DNA reads TGTGCCAGCAGCCTGTCTCGGACTTCAAACATTCAGTACTTC.

The J gene is TRBJ2-5, the V gene TRBV3-1; 12 nucleotides match TRBD2. Looked up from germline, CDR1 is LGHDT and CDR2 is YNNKEL (reference sequence). The trim removed 3 bases at V and 3 bases at J, leaving 2 bases unmatched. The CDR3 covers 15 residues. CDR3 nucleotides: TGTGCCAGCAGCCACAGACTAGCGGGGGAAGAGACCCAGTACTTC. Its protein product is CASSHRLAGEETQYF.

The gene calls are TRBV29-1 and TRBJ2-1; D uncertain. The CDR3 is 12 residues long. The germline CDR1 and CDR2 sequences are SQVTM and ANQGSEA. V shed 4 bases and J shed 8 bases, with 12 bases lying between them. The CDR3: CSVVALLHEQFF. Here the CDR3 DNA reads TGCAGCGTTGTTGCGTTGTTGCATGAGCAGTTCTTC.

This clonotype has just a few counts. CDR3 in amino acids: CASSQDPSTSYNNEQFF. The CDR3 nucleotides read TGCGCCAGCAGCCAAGATCCCTCGACTAGCTACAACAATGAGCAGTTCTTC. The chain employs TRBV4-3 and TRBJ2-1; the match to TRBD2 covers 7 bases. Germline trimming cut 0 bases from V and 5 bases from J; bases unmatched to any gene: 10. The CDR3 runs to 17 residues. Germline values: CDR1 LGHNA, CDR2 YSLEER.

This chain uses TRBV19 with TRBJ2-3; no clear D gene. Trimming cost V 3 bases and J 7 bases, with 11 bases left between them. Germline-derived CDR1 and CDR2 are LNHDA and SQIVND (reference sequence). This CDR3 is built from 13 residues. The CDR3 region is CASSINPSHTQYF. The CDR3 nucleotides are TGTGCCAGTAGTATTAACCCTTCTCATACGCAGTATTTT.

The chain recombines TRBV4-2 with TRBJ1-4; D not resolved. Trimming took off 1 base at V and 0 bases at J, with 6 bases between the two ends. CDR3 length equals 15 residues. Per germline, CDR1 LGHNA and CDR2 YNFKEQ. The CDR3 DNA sequence: TGTGCCAGCAGCCAAGTCGGTGCAACTAATGAAAAACTGTTTTTT. It translates to CASSQVGATNEKLFF.

This clonotype was found a few times. CDR3 in amino acids: CASSLGPKAGGPSSYNEQFF. The CDR3 coding sequence is TGTGCCAGCAGCTTAGGCCCTAAAGCGGGAGGGCCGAGCTCCTACAATGAGCAGTTCTTC. V and J are TRBV11-1 and TRBJ2-1; 10 nucleotides line up with TRBD2. Trimming removed 1 base from V and 0 bases from J; junction bases left unmatched: 12. Germline-derived CDR1 and CDR2 are SGHAT and FQDESV (reference sequence). The CDR3 has 20 residues.

This clonotype occurred a few times. V usage is TRBV19 and J usage is TRBJ1-6, with 10 bases matching TRBD1. The CDR3 is 14 amino acids. The junction had 6 bases not matched to a gene; V was cut back by 8 bases and J by 8 bases. Germline values: CDR1 LNHDA, CDR2 SQIVND (reference sequence). CDR3 coding DNA: TGTGCCAGTGCCTCGACAGGGGGCGATTCACCCCTCCACTTT. Translating gives CASASTGGDSPLHF.

This chain uses TRBV3-1 with TRBJ2-7; 9 bases fit TRBD2. The CDR3 spans 15 residues. Trimming at V came to 0 bases and at J to 5 bases, leaving 5 bases not matched to a gene. Germline V gene data show CDR1 as LGHDT and CDR2 as YNNKEL (reference sequence). Written as DNA, the CDR3 is TGTGCCAGCAGCCAAGATGGGCGGGAGGGCGACGAGCAGTACTTC. Its protein is CASSQDGREGDEQYF.

V and J are TRBV7-8 and TRBJ1-5, with D tentatively TRBD1 (5 bases). Between the trimmed V and J ends, which lost 1 base and 3 bases, there was a span of 10 bases. Germline V gene sequence: CDR1 SGHVS, CDR2 FQNEAQ. The CDR3 is made up of 15 amino acids. The CDR3 nucleotides are TGTGCCAGCAGCTTAGGCGCAGGGAACAATCAGCCCCAGCATTTT. This codes for CASSLGAGNNQPQHF.

CDR3: CSADNRGQGAANTGELFF. CDR3 nucleotides: TGCAGTGCGGACAACAGGGGACAGGGGGCAGCTAACACCGGGGAGCTGTTTTTT. The chain couples TRBV20-1 to TRBJ2-2; 12 bases agree with TRBD1. Trimming removed 6 bases from V and 2 bases from J; junction bases left unmatched: 13. The CDR3 has 18 residues. Germline V gene lookup returns CDR1 DFQATT and CDR2 SNEGSKA (reference sequence).

CDR3 sequence reads: CASSLRSRANTQYF. CDR3 in DNA: TGTGCCAGCAGTTTGAGGTCTAGGGCGAATACGCAGTATTTT. This rearrangement joins TRBV27 to TRBJ2-3; unclear D gene. Germline loops: CDR1 MNHEY, CDR2 SMNVEV (reference sequence). The CDR3 spans 14 residues. V was pared by 3 bases and J by 7 bases, with 14 bases between.

This clonotype was observed many times. The chain joins TRBV12-3 or TRBV12-4 to TRBJ2-1, with TRBD2 matching over 8 bases. V lost 7 bases to trimming and J lost 2 bases; unmatched junction nucleotides: 10. The length of the CDR3 is 16 residues. The CDR3 DNA reads as TGTGCCAGCAAACCCCTAGCGGGTGCCGCCTACAATGAGCAGTTCTTC. Amino acids: CASKPLAGAAYNEQFF.

This clonotype was seen only a few times. The chain carries TRBV28 and TRBJ2-7, with 8 bases matching TRBD1. The J segment lost 7 bases and the V segment lost 4 bases, leaving 12 bases of the junction unmatched. The germline CDR1 and CDR2 sequences are MDHEN and SYDVKM. The CDR3 loop spans 15 amino acids. CDR3 region: CASSSAGQGRREQYF. Written as DNA, the CDR3 is TGTGCCAGCAGTTCTGCCGGACAGGGTAGACGGGAGCAGTACTTC.

A few counts support this clonotype. Here the CDR3 DNA reads TGTGCCAGCAGCATACAGGGGCCCTCCTACGAGCAGTACTTC. Translation: CASSIQGPSYEQYF. V gene TRBV7-2 combines with J gene TRBJ2-7, with TRBD1 matching 7 bases. The CDR3 extends over 14 amino acids. Germline V gene lookup returns CDR1 SGHTA and CDR2 FQGNSA. The J segment lost 0 bases and the V segment lost 5 bases, leaving 4 bases of the junction unmatched.

The J gene is TRBJ2-1, the V gene TRBV13; 10 bases match TRBD2. CDR1 and CDR2 from the germline V gene are PRHDT and FYEKMQ (reference sequence). The CDR3 covers 17 residues. J lost 8 bases, V lost 5 bases, and 15 bases had no gene match. CDR3 in amino acids: CASSPPGRLAGVDEQFF. CDR3 DNA sequence: TGTGCCAGCAGCCCTCCCGGGAGGCTAGCGGGAGTCGATGAGCAGTTCTTC. Full variable domain (rest looked up from reference TRBV13 and TRBJ2-1): AAGVIQSPRHLIKEKRETATLKCYPIPRHDTVYWYQQGPGQDPQFLISFYEKMQSDKGSIPDRFSAQQFSDYHSELNMSSLELGDSALYFCASSPPGRLAGVDEQFFGPGTRLTVL.

The rearrangement uses TRBV5-1 and TRBJ2-5; D might be TRBD1 (5 bases). Germline-derived CDR1 and CDR2 are SGHRS and YFSETQ. The germline V and J ends were trimmed by 0 bases and 2 bases, with 11 bases remaining between them. This CDR3 has 15 amino acids. CDR3 protein: CASSLVGHLQETQYF. The DNA for the CDR3 is TGCGCCAGCAGCTTGGTCGGACATTTACAAGAGACCCAGTACTTC.

The table lists this clonotype with a few counts. The chain employs TRBV30 and TRBJ2-1; the D gene could be TRBD1 or TRBD2 (5 bases each). The CDR3 is 14 residues long. V shed 4 bases and J shed 4 bases, with 14 bases lying between them. CDR1 and CDR2 from the germline V gene are GTSNPN and SVGIG (reference sequence). This chain's CDR3 is CAWNRDGRYNEQFF. In DNA, the CDR3 is TGTGCCTGGAACCGGGACGGAAGATACAATGAGCAGTTCTTC.

This rearrangement joins TRBV12-3 or TRBV12-4 to TRBJ1-3; possibly TRBD1 for D (5 bases). Trimming took off 1 base at V and 2 bases at J, with 15 bases between the two ends. The CDR3 is 17 amino acids. The chain's CDR3 is CASSLVYGAAAGNTIYF. The CDR3 DNA sequence: TGTGCCAGCAGTTTAGTGTATGGGGCGGCCGCTGGAAACACCATATATTTT.